This is a list of T cell receptor beta chains from one sample in a study of Graves' ophthalmopathy and Graves' hyperthyroidism. A single record per CDR3 protein comes from TCRdb applying MiXCR to the multiplex PCR reads. The sample has around 670,000 distinct CDR3 sequences, around 40% seen once. Sequencing input: peripheral blood. These receptors came from an adult man with Graves' ophthalmopathy. CDR3s include the opening cysteine and the closing phenylalanine or tryptophan. Fields, in order: D gene, V gene, J gene, CDR3 protein. A D gene is named only where the DNA matches it firmly.

.	TRBV13	TRBJ1-2	CASSYSNGVVGYTF
.	TRBV7-9	TRBJ1-1	CASSQLTGRVNTEAFF
TRBD1	TRBV29-1	TRBJ1-5	CSGTGDQPQHF
.	TRBV7-9	TRBJ2-5	CASSQGTGDTGFGTQYF
.	TRBV7-9	TRBJ1-4	CASSGTGQSWATNEKLFF
.	TRBV10-3	TRBJ2-7	CAISEPQGLGSYEQYF
.	TRBV7-8	TRBJ2-6	CASSAVGGGANVLTF
.	TRBV12-3/TRBV12-4	TRBJ1-2	CASTLRGGYGYTF
.	TRBV7-6	TRBJ1-2	CASSLRHESFIGGYTF
.	TRBV7-9	TRBJ2-5	CASSQPGTPQETQYF
TRBD1	TRBV5-1	TRBJ2-7	CASSLNAGGYEQYF
.	TRBV12-3/TRBV12-4	TRBJ2-7	CASRSQEPPTGEQYF
TRBD1	TRBV15	TRBJ1-1	CATSPTGDTEAFF
.	TRBV10-3	TRBJ2-2	CAIRAASRSTGELFF
.	TRBV7-2	TRBJ1-4	CASSPRTTTNEKLFF
.	TRBV10-3	TRBJ2-7	CASSYGGFVYEQYF
.	TRBV29-1	TRBJ2-7	CSVEDRTYEQYF
.	TRBV6-5	TRBJ1-1	CASSRGQTYTEAFF
TRBD1	TRBV7-2	TRBJ2-7	CASRPDRGAVREQYF
.	TRBV7-9	TRBJ1-4	CASSLRNEVSEKLFF
.	TRBV10-3	TRBJ1-2	CAISESDRTGFGGYTF
.	TRBV2	TRBJ1-1	CAGSDPGGRTEAFF
.	TRBV7-9	TRBJ1-4	CASSKEAGIMGEKLFF
.	TRBV10-3	TRBJ2-2	CAIRRNTGELFF
.	TRBV9	TRBJ1-6	CASSPSRGANSPLHF
TRBD1	TRBV11-2	TRBJ2-5	CASSLQQGIQETQDF
TRBD1	TRBV2	TRBJ1-2	CASSRDRRYGYTF
.	TRBV10-3	TRBJ1-1	CASSEGRGFTEAFF
.	TRBV20-1	TRBJ2-7	CSASIPTYEQYF
TRBD1	TRBV7-2	TRBJ1-3	CASSRDRVGNTIYF
.	TRBV20-1	TRBJ2-7	CSASGAGQAASYEQYF
.	TRBV11-2	TRBJ1-1	CASSYEQGTFVNTEAFF
TRBD2	TRBV11-2	TRBJ2-7	CASSLDPLGTMGLYEQYF
TRBD1	TRBV29-1	TRBJ2-2	CSATKQGAVGELFF
TRBD1	TRBV29-1	TRBJ1-4	CSVESRGHGEKLFF
.	TRBV7-9	TRBJ2-6	CASSFLVSSGANVLTF
.	TRBV12-3/TRBV12-4	TRBJ1-1	CASRSRDHTEAFF
TRBD1	TRBV19	TRBJ1-5	CASSGLKDGQGIGSNQPQHF
TRBD1	TRBV10-3	TRBJ1-1	CAISQGGLNTEAFF
.	TRBV7-9	TRBJ1-2	CASSVGTAGGYTF
.	TRBV7-9	TRBJ1-5	CASSPWFQGRNQPQHF
.	TRBV10-3	TRBJ2-7	CASRLRGASAYEQYF
.	TRBV7-9	TRBJ2-3	CASSLDPAGKIDTQYF
TRBD1	TRBV7-4	TRBJ1-5	CASSDPGTANSNQPQHF
.	TRBV7-9	TRBJ2-5	CASSFIPQGTQYF
.	TRBV2	TRBJ1-1	CASREWVSGRDEAFF
.	TRBV12-3/TRBV12-4	TRBJ1-5	CASSLADQSQHF
TRBD1	TRBV19	TRBJ1-1	CASSTTGVEAFF
TRBD2	TRBV7-2	TRBJ2-7	CASSRRDGGGEQYF
.	TRBV29-1	TRBJ2-3	CSVEDRGGSTDTQYF
.	TRBV7-9	TRBJ2-2	CASSLDRIRAATGELFF
.	TRBV20-1	TRBJ1-2	CIIEVGDYGYTF
TRBD2	TRBV5-1	TRBJ2-7	CASSPNPAGYYEQYF
TRBD1	TRBV10-3	TRBJ1-2	CASRHPRDSYNYGYTF
TRBD1	TRBV9	TRBJ1-2	CASSEDRGRVYGYTF
.	TRBV25-1	TRBJ1-2	CVSSESQGYGYTF
.	TRBV27	TRBJ2-2	CASTAGTWGKSDTGELFF
.	TRBV10-1	TRBJ1-5	CASSESGDKSNQPQHF
.	TRBV25-1	TRBJ2-7	CASSEWAGERKYEQYF